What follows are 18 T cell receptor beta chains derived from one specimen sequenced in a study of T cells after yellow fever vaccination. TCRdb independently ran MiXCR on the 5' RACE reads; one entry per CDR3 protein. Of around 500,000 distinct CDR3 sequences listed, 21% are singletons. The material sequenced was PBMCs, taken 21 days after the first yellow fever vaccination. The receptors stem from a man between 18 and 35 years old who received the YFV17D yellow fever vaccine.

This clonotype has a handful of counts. Here the CDR3 DNA reads TGTGCCAGCAGCCAAGAAGGAAGGGATAGCAATCAGCCCCAGCATTTT. This gives the protein CASSQEGRDSNQPQHF. The chain recombines TRBV4-2 with TRBJ1-5, with unresolved D. With 0 bases removed from V and 0 bases from J, the gap between germline ends came to 9 bases. CDR1 and CDR2 (germline): LGHNA, YNFKEQ. This CDR3 is 16 amino acids long.

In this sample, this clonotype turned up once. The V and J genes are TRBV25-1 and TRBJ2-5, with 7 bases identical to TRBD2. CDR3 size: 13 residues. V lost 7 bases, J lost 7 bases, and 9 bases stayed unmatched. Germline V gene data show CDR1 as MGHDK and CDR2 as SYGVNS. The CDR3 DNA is TGTGCCAGCATCCAAGGGGAGGGAGGGACCCAGTACTTC. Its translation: CASIQGEGGTQYF.

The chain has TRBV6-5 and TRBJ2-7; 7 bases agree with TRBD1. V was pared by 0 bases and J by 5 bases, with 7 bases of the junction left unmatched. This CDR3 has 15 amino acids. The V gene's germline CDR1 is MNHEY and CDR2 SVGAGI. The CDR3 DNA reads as TGTGCCAGCAGTTACTCTAAACAGGGGCTCCACGAGCAGTACTTC. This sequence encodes CASSYSKQGLHEQYF.

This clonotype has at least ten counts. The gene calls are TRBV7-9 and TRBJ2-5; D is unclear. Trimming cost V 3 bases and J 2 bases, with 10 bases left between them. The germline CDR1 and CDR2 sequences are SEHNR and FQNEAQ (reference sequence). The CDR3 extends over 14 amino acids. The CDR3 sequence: CASSFLLKQETQYF. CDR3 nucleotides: TGTGCCAGCAGCTTTCTCCTGAAACAAGAGACCCAGTACTTC.

The CDR3 nucleotides read TGTGCCAGCAGCAAAGCAACAGGGGGAGAACTGTTTTTT. It encodes CASSKATGGELFF. This chain connects TRBV21-1 to TRBJ1-4; the table names TRBD1, a call not compared with the DNA. TRBV21-1 is a pseudogene. CDR3 length equals 13 residues.

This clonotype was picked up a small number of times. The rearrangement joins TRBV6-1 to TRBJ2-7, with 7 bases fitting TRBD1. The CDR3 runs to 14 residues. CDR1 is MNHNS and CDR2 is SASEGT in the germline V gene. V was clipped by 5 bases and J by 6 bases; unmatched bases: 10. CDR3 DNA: TGTGCCAGCAGTCTCACGCCGACAGGGACCGAGCAGTACGTC. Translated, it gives CASSLTPTGTEQYV.

CDR3 nucleotide sequence: TGTGCCAGCAGAATTGGTGGGAGTTCTTACGAGCAGTACTTC. This codes for CASRIGGSSYEQYF. V is TRBV11-2 and J is TRBJ2-7, with D possibly being TRBD2 (5 bases). CDR3 length: 14 amino acids. Germline CDR1 SGHAT, CDR2 FQNNGV. V lost 6 bases, J lost 4 bases, and 16 bases lay in between.

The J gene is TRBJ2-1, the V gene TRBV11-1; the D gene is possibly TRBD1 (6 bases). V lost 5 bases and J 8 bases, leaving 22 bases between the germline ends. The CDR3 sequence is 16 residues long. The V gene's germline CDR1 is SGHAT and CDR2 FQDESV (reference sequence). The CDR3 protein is CASSILGDIQGDEQFF. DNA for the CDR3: TGTGCCAGCAGCATACTAGGGGACATACAGGGAGATGAGCAGTTCTTC.

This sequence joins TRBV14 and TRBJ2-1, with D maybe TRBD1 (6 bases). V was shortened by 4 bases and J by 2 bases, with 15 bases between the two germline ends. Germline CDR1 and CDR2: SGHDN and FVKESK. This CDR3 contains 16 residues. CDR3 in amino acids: CASSRLTGTTYNEQFF. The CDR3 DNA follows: TGTGCCAGCAGCCGGCTCACCGGGACAACCTACAATGAGCAGTTCTTC.

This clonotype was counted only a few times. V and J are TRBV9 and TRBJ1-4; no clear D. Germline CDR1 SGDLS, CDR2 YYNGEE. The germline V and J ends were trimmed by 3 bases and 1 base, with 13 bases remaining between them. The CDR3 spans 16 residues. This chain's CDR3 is CASSAQASGTNEKLFF. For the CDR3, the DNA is TGTGCCAGCAGCGCCCAAGCATCGGGAACTAATGAAAAACTGTTTTTT.

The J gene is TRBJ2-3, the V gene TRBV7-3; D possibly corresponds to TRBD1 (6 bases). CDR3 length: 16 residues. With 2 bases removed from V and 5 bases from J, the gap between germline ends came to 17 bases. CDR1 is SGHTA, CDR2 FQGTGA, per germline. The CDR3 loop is CASSLGGGPSGDTQYF. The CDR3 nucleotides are TGTGCCAGCAGCTTAGGGGGCGGACCCTCAGGAGATACGCAGTATTTT.

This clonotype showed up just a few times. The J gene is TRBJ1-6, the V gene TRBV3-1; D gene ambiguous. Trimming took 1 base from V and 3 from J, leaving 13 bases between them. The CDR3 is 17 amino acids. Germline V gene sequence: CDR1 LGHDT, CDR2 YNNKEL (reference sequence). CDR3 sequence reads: CASSQGASSFYNSPLHF. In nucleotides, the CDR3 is TGTGCCAGCAGCCAAGGAGCGAGCAGCTTCTATAATTCACCCCTCCACTTT.

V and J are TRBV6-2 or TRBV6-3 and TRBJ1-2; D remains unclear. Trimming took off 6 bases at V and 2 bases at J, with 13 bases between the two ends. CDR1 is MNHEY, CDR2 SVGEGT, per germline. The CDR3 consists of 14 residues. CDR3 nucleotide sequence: TGTGCCAGCAGCCGACCGGGCCGGAACTATGGCTACACCTTC. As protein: CASSRPGRNYGYTF.

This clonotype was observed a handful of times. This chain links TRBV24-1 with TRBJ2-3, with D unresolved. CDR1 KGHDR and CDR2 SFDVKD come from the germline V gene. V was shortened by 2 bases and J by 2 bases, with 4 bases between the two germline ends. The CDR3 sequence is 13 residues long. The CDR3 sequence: CATSDSATDTQYF. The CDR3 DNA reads TGTGCCACCAGTGATTCGGCCACAGATACGCAGTATTTT.

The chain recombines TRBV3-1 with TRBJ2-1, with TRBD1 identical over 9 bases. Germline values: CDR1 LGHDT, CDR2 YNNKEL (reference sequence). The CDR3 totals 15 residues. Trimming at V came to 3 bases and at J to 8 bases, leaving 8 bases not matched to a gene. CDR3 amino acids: CASSHRGQGIDEQFF. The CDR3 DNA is TGTGCCAGCAGCCACAGGGGACAGGGTATCGATGAGCAGTTCTTC.

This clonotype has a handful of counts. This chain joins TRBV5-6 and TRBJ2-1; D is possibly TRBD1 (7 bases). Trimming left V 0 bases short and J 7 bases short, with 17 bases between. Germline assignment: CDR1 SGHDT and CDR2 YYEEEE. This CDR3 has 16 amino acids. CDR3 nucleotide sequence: TGTGCCAGCAGCTTGGGGATCGTCCAGGGGGGAAATGAGCAGTTCTTC. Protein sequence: CASSLGIVQGGNEQFF.

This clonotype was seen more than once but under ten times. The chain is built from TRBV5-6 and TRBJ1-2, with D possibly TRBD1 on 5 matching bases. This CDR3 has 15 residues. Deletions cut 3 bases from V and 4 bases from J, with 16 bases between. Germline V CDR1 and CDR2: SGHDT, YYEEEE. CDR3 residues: CASSSYTLGVYGYTF. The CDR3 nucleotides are TGTGCCAGCAGCTCCTACACCCTGGGGGTCTATGGCTACACCTTC.

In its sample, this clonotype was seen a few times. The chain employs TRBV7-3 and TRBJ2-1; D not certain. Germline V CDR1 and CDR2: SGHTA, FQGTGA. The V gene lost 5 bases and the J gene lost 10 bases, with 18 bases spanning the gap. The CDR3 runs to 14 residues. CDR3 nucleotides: TGTGCCAGCAGCGAGGAACTCCTGGGAAGGGAGCAGTTCTTC. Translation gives CASSEELLGREQFF.